This T cell receptor (beta chain) was obtained from a study of shared clonotypes between healthy human individuals. Study conclusions and caveats: In general, naive subsets displayed greater estimated richness than memory subsets did. Roughly 5.3% of naive CD4 clonotypes were common to four donors. Deeper or shallower sequencing was expected to change how clonotypes are shared among donors.

CDR1 and CDR2 (germline): LNHNV, YYDKDF (reference sequence). The CDR3 is made up of 15 amino acids. Between the trimmed V and J ends, which lost 0 bases and 2 bases, there was a span of 8 bases. Repertoires were generated with immunoSEQ multiplex PCR, while TCRdb's copy carries only in-frame clones and drops some. Of about 960,000 clones listed, approximately 80% are singletons. To note about this clone: Its cognate antigen is unknown. The same CDR3 is also encoded by other DNA sequences in this sample.

The J gene is TRBJ2-1, the V gene TRBV15; D unclear. The sequenced material came from memory CD4+ T cells sorted from blood. Described subset: CD45RA-negative fraction. This clonotype was obtained from a man aged 18-30 years in good health. The chain's CDR3 is CATSREGGTYNEQFF. DNA of the CDR3: TGTGCCACCAGCAGAGAAGGCGGCACCTACAATGAGCAGTTCTTC.